The next 5 T cell receptor beta chains were all read from a single sample in a study of T cell changes during pregnancy in multiple sclerosis (dated by TCRdb to about 2019). The library was made by the immunoSEQ multiplex PCR assay. TCRdb provides this immuneACCESS table in a form limited to in-frame rearrangements. Some clones are lacking; in checked studies, under half of them reflect an unresolved V gene, and why the rest are absent is not known. The sample has roughly 50,000 clones on record, roughly nine tenths of them singletons. The ten largest clones take up roughly 0.4% of the sample. The starting material was CD4+ T cells from peripheral blood mononuclear cells, obtained after pregnancy. Every receptor here comes from a female donor with multiple sclerosis, enrolled in a pregnancy study.

V and J are TRBV5-4 and TRBJ2-5, with a weak D call TRBD2 (6 bases). The CDR3 runs 14 residues. Germline assignment: CDR1 SGHNT and CDR2 YYREEE (reference sequence). Trimming cost V 4 bases and J 5 bases, with 15 bases left between them. The CDR3 nucleotides read TGTGCCAGCAGCCCTCCGGGACTCCAGGAGACCCAGTACTTC. As protein: CASSPPGLQETQYF.

The chain has TRBV12-5 and TRBJ2-7; 9 positions match TRBD1. Germline V gene data show CDR1 as LGHNT and CDR2 as FRNRAP. V shed 1 base and J 2 bases; nucleotides not matched to a gene: 9. CDR3 length equals 17 residues. CDR3 sequence (DNA): TGTGCTAGTGGTTTGGCCCCTCCGGGACAGGGAACCTACGAGCAGTACTTC. This codes for CASGLAPPGQGTYEQYF.

The chain combines TRBV11-2 with TRBJ1-2, with D perhaps matching TRBD1 (6 bases). The CDR3 is 16 amino acids. V was clipped by 6 bases and J by 0 bases, with 17 bases between them. The V gene's germline CDR1 is SGHAT and CDR2 FQNNGV. The CDR3 sequence: CASSHTVGATNYGYTF. DNA of the CDR3: TGTGCCAGCAGTCATACGGTGGGGGCGACTAACTATGGCTACACCTTC.

The rearrangement links TRBV30 to TRBJ1-6; D unclear. The germline V gene has CDR1 GTSNPN and CDR2 SVGIG (reference sequence). The ends were cut back, 1 base at V and 0 bases at J, with 7 bases in the middle. The CDR3 is made up of 15 amino acids. CDR3 DNA sequence: TGTGCCTGGAGTGCCCACAGCTCCTATAATTCACCCCTCCACTTT. Its protein product is CAWSAHSSYNSPLHF.

The chain links TRBV6-1 to TRBJ2-1, with 8 positions matching TRBD2. The CDR3 is 16 residues long. Germline assignment: CDR1 MNHNS and CDR2 SASEGT. With 0 bases clipped from V and 3 bases from J, the junction kept 4 bases outside the gene matches. As DNA, the CDR3 is TGTGCCAGCAGTGAAGCTCCCGGGACTAGCTACAATGAGCAGTTCTTC. This codes for CASSEAPGTSYNEQFF.